Listed here are 17 T cell receptor beta chains from one sample, sequenced in a study of naive and memory T cell subsets. Both TRBC1 and TRBC2 were covered by a beta constant-region primer of two equimolar oligonucleotides. One entry per CDR3 protein, called by TCRdb with MiXCR from the UMI-ligation and nested PCR reads. In the table there are roughly 140,000 distinct CDR3 sequences, 15% to 20% of which are singletons. Sequencing input: naive CD4+ T cells from blood. These receptors came from a human donor in good health.

This clonotype was seen repeatedly, ten times or more. This rearrangement joins TRBV7-6 to TRBJ2-3; D unresolved. This CDR3 is built from 15 residues. Germline CDR1 reads SGHVS; CDR2 reads FNYEAQ. The germline V and J ends were trimmed by 1 base and 0 bases, with 8 bases remaining between them. In nucleotides, the CDR3 is TGTGCCAGCAGCTTAGTCGGTGGAAGCACAGATACGCAGTATTTT. As protein: CASSLVGGSTDTQYF. Based on the CDR3 plus reference TRBV7-6 and TRBJ2-3, the full variable domain is GAGVSQSPRYKVTKRGQDVALRCDPISGHVSLYWYRQALGQGPEFLTYFNYEAQQDKSGLPNDRFSAERPEGSISTLTIQRTEQRDSAMYRCASSLVGGSTDTQYFGPGTRLTVL.

The chain is built from TRBV20-1 and TRBJ1-1; D gene unclear. The ends were cut back, 1 base at V and 9 bases at J, with 12 bases in the middle. CDR1 is DFQATT and CDR2 is SNEGSKA in the germline V gene (reference sequence). The CDR3 runs to 12 residues. In DNA, the CDR3 is TGCAGTGCTAGAGGACTAAGCACCAAAGCTTTCTTT. This gives the protein CSARGLSTKAFF.

This clonotype has more than one count but fewer than ten. V gene TRBV6-6 combines with J gene TRBJ2-5; maybe TRBD2 (5 bases). Germline CDR1 and CDR2: MNHNY and SVGAGI (reference sequence). The CDR3 contains 15 residues. Trimming pared 2 bases from V and 3 bases from J, leaving 13 bases between. The CDR3 DNA reads as TGTGCCAGCAGTTACGAAAAGCGGATTAAAGAGACCCAGTACTTC. It encodes CASSYEKRIKETQYF.

The V and J genes are TRBV5-1 and TRBJ2-7, with 11 bases fitting TRBD1. CDR1 is SGHRS, CDR2 YFSETQ, per germline. This CDR3 region has 15 residues. The V segment lost 3 bases and the J segment 0 bases; nucleotides outside the gene matches: 2. The CDR3 region has the DNA TGCGCCAGCAGCTCCGGGACAGGGGGCTCCTACGAGCAGTACTTC. It specifies CASSSGTGGSYEQYF.

V and J are TRBV7-9 and TRBJ1-5, with unresolved D. V was cut by 2 bases and J by 4 bases, with 6 bases left in between. Germline V gene data show CDR1 as SEHNR and CDR2 as FQNEAQ (reference sequence). This CDR3 comprises 13 residues. This CDR3 reads CASSLWANQPQHF. CDR3 bases: TGTGCCAGCAGCTTATGGGCAAATCAGCCCCAGCATTTT.

The chain joins TRBV5-4 to TRBJ1-5; tentatively, D is TRBD1 (5 bases). CDR3 length: 16 residues. The germline V gene has CDR1 SGHNT and CDR2 YYREEE (reference sequence). Between the trimmed V and J ends, which lost 0 bases and 4 bases, there was a span of 14 bases. The CDR3 sequence is CASSLGGAGGNQPQHF. CDR3 sequence (DNA): TGTGCCAGCAGCTTGGGTGGGGCTGGGGGGAATCAGCCCCAGCATTTT.

This clonotype was observed a few times. The rearrangement joins TRBV3-1 to TRBJ2-2, with unresolved D. The CDR3 totals 13 residues. V shed 5 bases and J shed 4 bases, with 8 bases lying between them. Germline CDR1 is LGHDT and CDR2 is YNNKEL (reference sequence). The CDR3, as DNA: TGTGCCAGCAGCGTCCTGGTCACCGGGGAGCTGTTTTTT. It yields the protein CASSVLVTGELFF.

The rearrangement links TRBV7-2 to TRBJ1-1; D gene unclear. V was pared by 5 bases and J by 6 bases, with 19 bases between. Germline V gives CDR1 SGHTA, CDR2 FQGNSA. The CDR3 spans 15 residues. In nucleotides, the CDR3 is TGTGCCAGCAGCCCATGGGTTGGCGGAGCGTCTGAAGCTTTCTTT. Protein sequence: CASSPWVGGASEAFF.

This clonotype was recorded at least ten times. The chain links TRBV5-1 to TRBJ2-7; 11 bases map to TRBD2. The CDR3 length is 14 residues. The junction had 3 bases not matched to a gene; V was cut back by 3 bases and J by 4 bases. CDR1 is SGHRS and CDR2 is YFSETQ in the germline V gene. CDR3 residues: CASSSGLAEYEQYF. The CDR3 DNA follows: TGCGCCAGCAGCTCGGGACTAGCGGAGTACGAGCAGTACTTC.

Concerning this clonotype: Its ends do not fully match the called genes, so a read error is possible. V is TRBV3-1 and J is TRBJ1-3; D is unresolved. The CDR3 loop spans 16 amino acids. CDR1 is LGHDT, CDR2 YNNKEL, per germline (reference sequence). The chain's CDR3 is CASSQDGLFSGNTIYF. The CDR3 nucleotides read TGTGCCAGCAGTCAAGATGGACTGTTTTCTGGAAACACCATATATTTT.

This clonotype appeared a few times. The chain combines TRBV15 with TRBJ1-4, with unresolved D. This CDR3 is 15 amino acids long. Trimming stripped 3 bases from V and 1 base from J, with 9 bases between. Germline CDR1 is LNHNV and CDR2 is YYDKDF (reference sequence). The CDR3 loop is CATSSYILTNEKLFF. The CDR3 coding sequence is TGTGCCACCAGCAGCTACATCTTAACTAATGAAAAACTGTTTTTT.

In this sample, this clonotype turned up a few times. The V call is TRBV18, the J call TRBJ1-1; no clear D. The CDR3 covers 13 residues. V lost 2 bases and J lost 2, with 6 bases in between. Germline V lookup: CDR1 KGHSH, CDR2 LQKENI. The CDR3 DNA sequence: TGTGCCAGCTCACCAAGTGCAAACACTGAAGCTTTCTTT. This gives the protein CASSPSANTEAFF.

The V call is TRBV29-1, the J call TRBJ2-2; D is uncertain. The germline V gene has CDR1 SQVTM and CDR2 ANQGSEA. The CDR3 is made up of 13 amino acids. With 6 bases removed from V and 4 bases from J, the gap between germline ends came to 12 bases. The CDR3 nucleotides are TGCAGCGTGAGGACGAGTGGCACCGGGGAGCTGTTTTTT. Translated: CSVRTSGTGELFF.

This chain links TRBV6-6 with TRBJ1-2; no firm D call. V was clipped by 5 bases and J by 4 bases, with 8 bases between them. This CDR3 contains 12 residues. CDR1 and CDR2 (germline): MNHNY, SVGAGI (reference sequence). The CDR3 nucleotides are TGTGCCAGCAGTCCAGGACCCTATGGCTACACCTTC. Encoded protein: CASSPGPYGYTF.

This clonotype was recorded at least ten times. The chain recombines TRBV24-1 with TRBJ2-6; 7 nucleotides line up with TRBD1. The CDR3 has 18 residues. J was trimmed by 4 bases and V by 4 bases; bases with no gene match: 12. Germline CDR1 is KGHDR and CDR2 is SFDVKD. CDR3 DNA sequence: TGTGCCACCAGTGACGCGAGACAGGGATCGTTGGGGGCCAACGTCCTGACTTTC. Amino acid sequence: CATSDARQGSLGANVLTF.

V usage is TRBV12-3 or TRBV12-4 and J usage is TRBJ2-1, with 9 bases matching TRBD2. Germline trimming cut 3 bases from V and 7 bases from J; bases unmatched to any gene: 4. The CDR3 has 14 amino acids. The CDR3 coding sequence is TGTGCCAGCAGTTTCCGACTAGCGGAGAATGAGCAGTTCTTC. Protein sequence: CASSFRLAENEQFF.

About this clonotype itself: This sequence may be a read error, since a much larger clone differs from it by one base. The V and J genes are TRBV28 and TRBJ2-7; D may be TRBD1 (6 bases). V was pared by 5 bases and J by 3 bases, with 14 bases between. Germline CDR1 reads MDHEN; CDR2 reads SYDVKM. The CDR3 is 14 residues long. The CDR3 region is CASSPRTVLYEQYF. The CDR3 region has the DNA TGTGCCAGCAGTCCCAGGACAGTTCTCTACGAGCAGTACTTC.